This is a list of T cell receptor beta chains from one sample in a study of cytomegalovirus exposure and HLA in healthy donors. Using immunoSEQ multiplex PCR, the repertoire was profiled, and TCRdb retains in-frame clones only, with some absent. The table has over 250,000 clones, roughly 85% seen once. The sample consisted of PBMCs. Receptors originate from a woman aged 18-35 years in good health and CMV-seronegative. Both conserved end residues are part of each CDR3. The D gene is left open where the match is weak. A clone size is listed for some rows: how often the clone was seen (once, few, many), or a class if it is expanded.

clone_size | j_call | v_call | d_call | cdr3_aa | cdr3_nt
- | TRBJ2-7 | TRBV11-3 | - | CASSLDGQTYEQYF | TGTGCCAGCAGCCTTGATGGACAGACCTACGAGCAGTACTTC
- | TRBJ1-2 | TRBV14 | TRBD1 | CASSQRTGVDYGYTF | TGTGCCAGCAGCCAAAGGACAGGGGTGGACTATGGCTACACCTTC
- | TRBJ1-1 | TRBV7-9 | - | CASSLSASWATEAFF | TGTGCCAGCAGCTTAAGTGCATCTTGGGCGACTGAAGCTTTCTTT
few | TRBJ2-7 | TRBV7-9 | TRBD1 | CASSQDRVKEQYF | TGTGCCAGCAGTCAGGACAGGGTCAAGGAGCAGTACTTC
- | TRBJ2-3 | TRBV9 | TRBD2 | CASSFRTSEGPTDTQYF | TGTGCCAGCAGCTTTAGGACTAGCGAGGGCCCCACAGATACGCAGTATTTT
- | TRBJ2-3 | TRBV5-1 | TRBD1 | CASSFGTGGWPDTQYF | TGCGCCAGCAGCTTCGGCACAGGGGGCTGGCCAGATACGCAGTATTTT
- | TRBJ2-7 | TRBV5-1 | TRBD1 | CASSYGTGGSSYEQYF | TGCGCCAGCAGCTACGGGACAGGGGGCAGCTCCTACGAGCAGTACTTC
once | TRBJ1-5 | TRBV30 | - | CAWGGGDSNQPQHF | TGTGCCTGGGGGGGAGGGGACAGCAATCAGCCCCAGCATTTT
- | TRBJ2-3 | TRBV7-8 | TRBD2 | CASSFWGHLLAGGPDTQYF | TGTGCCAGCAGCTTTTGGGGCCATCTTCTAGCGGGGGGGCCGGATACGCAGTATTTT
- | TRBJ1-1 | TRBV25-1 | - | CASSRQSNTEAFF | TGTGCCAGCAGCCGACAGAGCAACACTGAAGCTTTCTTT
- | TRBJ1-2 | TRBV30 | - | CAWSFNRDGYTF | TGTGCCTGGAGTTTCAACAGGGATGGCTACACCTTC
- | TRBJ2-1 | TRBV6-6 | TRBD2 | CASTRAGSTYNEQFF | TGTGCCAGCACACGAGCGGGAAGTACCTACAATGAGCAGTTCTTC
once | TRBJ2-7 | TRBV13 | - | CASSLGPEGSIGQYF | TGTGCCAGCAGCTTAGGCCCGGAGGGCAGCATCGGGCAGTACTTC
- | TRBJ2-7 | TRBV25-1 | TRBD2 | CASSEKASGRATNEQYF | TGTGCCAGCAGTGAAAAGGCTAGCGGGAGGGCCACCAACGAGCAGTACTTC
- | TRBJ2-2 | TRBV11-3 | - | CASSFLLVTGELFF | TGTGCCAGCAGCTTTCTACTAGTCACCGGGGAGCTGTTTTTT
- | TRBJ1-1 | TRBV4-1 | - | CASSQDGATTEAFF | TGCGCCAGCAGCCAAGATGGGGCAACCACTGAAGCTTTCTTT
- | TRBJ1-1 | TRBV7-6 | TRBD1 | CASSTDRGLAEAFF | TGTGCCAGCAGCACAGACAGGGGGTTAGCTGAAGCTTTCTTT
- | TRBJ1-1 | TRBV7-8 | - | CASSQRGEGTEAFF | TGTGCCAGCAGCCAACGAGGGGAGGGAACTGAAGCTTTCTTT
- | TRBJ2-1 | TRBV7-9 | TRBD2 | CASSLGLAVTNEQFF | TGTGCCAGCAGCTTAGGACTAGCGGTTACAAATGAGCAGTTCTTC
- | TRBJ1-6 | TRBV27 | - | CAIRSGYNSPLHF | TGTGCCATCAGATCAGGATATAATTCACCCCTCCACTTT
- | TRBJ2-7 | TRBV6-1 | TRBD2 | CASSLGLAGDEQYF | TGTGCCAGCAGTTTAGGACTAGCGGGGGACGAGCAGTACTTC
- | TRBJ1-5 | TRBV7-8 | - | CASSLDLGLSNQPQHF | TGTGCCAGCAGCTTAGATTTGGGGCTAAGCAATCAGCCCCAGCATTTT
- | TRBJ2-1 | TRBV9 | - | CASSVGLEQFF | TGTGCCAGCAGCGTAGGTCTTGAGCAGTTCTTC
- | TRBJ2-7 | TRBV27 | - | CASSLSFGDGGLYEQYF | TGTGCCAGCAGTCTCTCTTTTGGGGACGGGGGGCTCTACGAGCAGTACTTC
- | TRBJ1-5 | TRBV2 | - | CASLPFSGVRLHQPQHF | TGTGCCAGCCTTCCTTTCTCCGGGGTCCGGCTTCATCAGCCCCAGCATTTT
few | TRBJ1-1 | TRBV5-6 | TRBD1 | CASSFRGANTEAFF | TGTGCCAGCAGCTTCAGGGGGGCGAACACTGAAGCTTTCTTT